This T cell receptor (beta chain) was recovered during a study of response to subunit inactivated influenza vaccine. MiXCR, run by TCRdb on the RT-PCR reads, gives a single entry per CDR3 protein. Of some 640,000 distinct CDR3 sequences in the sample, approximately 14% were seen once. The CDR3 extends over 17 amino acids. V lost 4 bases, J lost 2 bases, and 20 bases lay in between. Germline V lookup: CDR1 KGHDR, CDR2 SFDVKD. Study conclusions and caveats: The authors suggested that few new T cells are recruited per seasonal influenza vaccination.

This clonotype has more than one count but fewer than ten. Its antigen is unidentified. The J gene is TRBJ2-7, the V gene TRBV24-1; D may be TRBD1 (6 bases). This sequence originates from a man between 50 and 59 years old who received an inactivated influenza vaccine. The source was PBMCs from blood, collected 14 to 15 days before vaccination. The CDR3 loop reads CATSEPITGSETYEQYF. The CDR3 DNA follows: TGTGCCACCAGTGAGCCCATTACAGGGAGCGAAACCTACGAGCAGTACTTC.